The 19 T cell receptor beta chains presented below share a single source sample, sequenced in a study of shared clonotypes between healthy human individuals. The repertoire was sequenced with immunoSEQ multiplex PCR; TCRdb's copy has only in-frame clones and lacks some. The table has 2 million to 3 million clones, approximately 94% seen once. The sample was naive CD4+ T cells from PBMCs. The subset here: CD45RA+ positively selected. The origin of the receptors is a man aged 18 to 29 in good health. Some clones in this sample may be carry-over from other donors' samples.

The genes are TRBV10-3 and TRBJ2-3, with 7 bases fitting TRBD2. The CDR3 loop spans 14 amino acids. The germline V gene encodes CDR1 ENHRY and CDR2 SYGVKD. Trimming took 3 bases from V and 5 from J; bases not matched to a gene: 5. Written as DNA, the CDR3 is TGTGCCATCAGTGAAGCGGGGAGAATAGATACGCAGTATTTT. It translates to CAISEAGRIDTQYF.

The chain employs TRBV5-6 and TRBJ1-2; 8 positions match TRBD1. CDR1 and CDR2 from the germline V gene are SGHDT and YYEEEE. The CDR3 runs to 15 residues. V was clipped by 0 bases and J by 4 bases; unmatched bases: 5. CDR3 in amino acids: CASSLAPDRGYGYTF. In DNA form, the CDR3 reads TGTGCCAGCAGCTTGGCTCCCGACAGGGGCTATGGCTACACCTTC. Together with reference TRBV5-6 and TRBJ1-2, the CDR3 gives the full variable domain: DAGVTQSPTHLIKTRGQQVTLRCSPKSGHDTVSWYQQALGQGPQFIFQYYEEEERQRGNFPDRFSGHQFPNYSSELNVNALLLGDSALYLCASSLAPDRGYGYTFGSGTRLTVV.

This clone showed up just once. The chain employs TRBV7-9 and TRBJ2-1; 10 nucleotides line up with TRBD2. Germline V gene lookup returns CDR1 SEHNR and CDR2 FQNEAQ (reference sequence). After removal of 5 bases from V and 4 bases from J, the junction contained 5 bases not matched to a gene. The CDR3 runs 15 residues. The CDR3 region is CASSPGTSVYNEQFF. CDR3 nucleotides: TGTGCCAGCAGCCCTGGGACTAGCGTGTACAATGAGCAGTTCTTC.

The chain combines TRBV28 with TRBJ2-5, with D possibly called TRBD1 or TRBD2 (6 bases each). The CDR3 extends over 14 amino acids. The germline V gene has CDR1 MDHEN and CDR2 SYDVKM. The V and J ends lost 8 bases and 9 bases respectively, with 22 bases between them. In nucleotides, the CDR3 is TGTGCCAGCCGATCGACGGGGGCCACCCTGTCCCAGTACTTC. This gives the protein CASRSTGATLSQYF.

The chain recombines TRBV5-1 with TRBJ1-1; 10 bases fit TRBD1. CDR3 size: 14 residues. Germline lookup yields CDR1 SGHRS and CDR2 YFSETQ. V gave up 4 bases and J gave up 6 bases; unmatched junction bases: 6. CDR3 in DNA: TGCGCCAGCAGCGTGACAGGGGGCGCGTCTGAAGCTTTCTTT. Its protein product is CASSVTGGASEAFF.

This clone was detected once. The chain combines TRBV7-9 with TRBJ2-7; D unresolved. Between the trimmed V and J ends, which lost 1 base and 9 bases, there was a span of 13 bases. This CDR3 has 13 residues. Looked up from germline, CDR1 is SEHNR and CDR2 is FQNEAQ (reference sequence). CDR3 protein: CASSLETPGRQYF. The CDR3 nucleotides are TGTGCCAGCAGCTTAGAGACACCTGGTCGGCAGTACTTC. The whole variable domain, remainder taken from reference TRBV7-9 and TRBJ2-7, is DTGVSQNPRHKITKRGQNVTFRCDPISEHNRLYWYRQTLGQGPEFLTYFQNEAQLEKSRLLSDRFSAERPKGSFSTLEIQRTEQGDSAMYLCASSLETPGRQYFGPGTRLTVT.

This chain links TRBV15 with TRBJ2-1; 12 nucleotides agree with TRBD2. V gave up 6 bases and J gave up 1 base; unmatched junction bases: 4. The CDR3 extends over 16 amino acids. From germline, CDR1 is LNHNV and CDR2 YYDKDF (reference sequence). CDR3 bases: TGTGCCACCAGGCCCACTAGCGGGAGGTCCTACAATGAGCAGTTCTTC. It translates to CATRPTSGRSYNEQFF. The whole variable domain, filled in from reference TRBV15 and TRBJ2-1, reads DAMVIQNPRYQVTQFGKPVTLSCSQTLNHNVMYWYQQKSSQAPKLLFHYYDKDFNNEADTPDNFQSRRPNTSFCFLDIRSPGLGDTAMYLCATRPTSGRSYNEQFFGPGTRLTVL.

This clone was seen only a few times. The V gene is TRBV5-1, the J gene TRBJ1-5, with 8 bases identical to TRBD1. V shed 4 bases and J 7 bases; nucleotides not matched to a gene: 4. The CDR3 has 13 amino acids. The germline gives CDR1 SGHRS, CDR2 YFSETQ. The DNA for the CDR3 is TGCGCCAGCAGCCCGACAGGGGCGCAGCCCCAGCATTTT. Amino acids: CASSPTGAQPQHF.

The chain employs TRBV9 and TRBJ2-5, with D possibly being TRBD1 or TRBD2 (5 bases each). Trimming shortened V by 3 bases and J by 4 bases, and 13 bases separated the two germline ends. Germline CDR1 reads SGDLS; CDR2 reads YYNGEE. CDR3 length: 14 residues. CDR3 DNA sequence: TGTGCCAGCAGCGCCCGGGACGGCCCAGAGACCCAGTACTTC. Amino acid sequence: CASSARDGPETQYF.

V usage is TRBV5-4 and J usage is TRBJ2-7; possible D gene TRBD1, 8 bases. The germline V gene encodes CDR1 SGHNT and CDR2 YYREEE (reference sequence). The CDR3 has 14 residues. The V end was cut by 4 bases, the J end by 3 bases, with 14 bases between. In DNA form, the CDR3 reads TGTGCCAGCAGCCCAGGGGGCGGGGGCTACGAGCAGTACTTC. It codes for CASSPGGGGYEQYF.

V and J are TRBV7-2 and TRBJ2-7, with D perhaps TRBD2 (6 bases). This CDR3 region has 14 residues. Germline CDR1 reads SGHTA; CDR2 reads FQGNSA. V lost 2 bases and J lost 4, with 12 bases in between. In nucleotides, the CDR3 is TGTGCCAGCAGCTTATACCCTAGCGTTTACGAGCAGTACTTC. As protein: CASSLYPSVYEQYF.

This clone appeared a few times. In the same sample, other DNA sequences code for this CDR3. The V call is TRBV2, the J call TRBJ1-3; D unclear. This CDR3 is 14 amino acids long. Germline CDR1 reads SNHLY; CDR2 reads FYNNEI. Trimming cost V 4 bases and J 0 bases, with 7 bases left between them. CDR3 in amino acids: CASSAEGSGNTIYF. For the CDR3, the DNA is TGTGCCAGCAGTGCGGAAGGCTCTGGAAACACCATATATTTT.

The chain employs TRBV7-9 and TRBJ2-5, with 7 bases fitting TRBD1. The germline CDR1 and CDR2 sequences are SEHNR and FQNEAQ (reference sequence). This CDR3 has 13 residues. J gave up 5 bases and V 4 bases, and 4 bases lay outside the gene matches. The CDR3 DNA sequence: TGTGCCAGCAGCTCAACAGGGGTGGAGACCCAGTACTTC. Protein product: CASSSTGVETQYF.

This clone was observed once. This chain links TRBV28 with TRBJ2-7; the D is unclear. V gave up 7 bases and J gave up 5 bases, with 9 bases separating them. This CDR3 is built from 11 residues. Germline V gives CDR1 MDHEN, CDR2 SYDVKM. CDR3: CASTAENEQYF. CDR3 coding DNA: TGTGCCAGCACGGCAGAAAACGAGCAGTACTTC.

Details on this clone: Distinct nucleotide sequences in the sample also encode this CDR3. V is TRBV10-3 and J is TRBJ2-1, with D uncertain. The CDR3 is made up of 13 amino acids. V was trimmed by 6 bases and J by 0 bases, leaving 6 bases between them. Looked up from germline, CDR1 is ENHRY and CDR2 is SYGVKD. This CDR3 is CAISEYSYNEQFF. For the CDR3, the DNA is TGTGCCATCAGCGAATACTCCTACAATGAGCAGTTCTTC.

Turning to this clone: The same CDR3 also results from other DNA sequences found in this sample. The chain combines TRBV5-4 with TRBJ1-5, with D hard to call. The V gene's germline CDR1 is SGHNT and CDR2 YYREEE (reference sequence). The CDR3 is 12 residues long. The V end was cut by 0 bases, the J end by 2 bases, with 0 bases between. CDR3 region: CASSLGNQPQHF. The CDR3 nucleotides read TGTGCCAGCAGCTTGGGCAATCAGCCCCAGCATTTT.

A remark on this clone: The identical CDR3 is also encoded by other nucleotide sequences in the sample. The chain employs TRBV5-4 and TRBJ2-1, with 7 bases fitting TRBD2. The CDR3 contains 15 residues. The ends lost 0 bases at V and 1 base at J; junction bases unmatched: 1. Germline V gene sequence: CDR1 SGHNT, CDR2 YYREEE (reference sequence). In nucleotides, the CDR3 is TGTGCCAGCAGCTTGGGGGGAGGGTCCTACAATGAGCAGTTCTTC. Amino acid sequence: CASSLGGGSYNEQFF.

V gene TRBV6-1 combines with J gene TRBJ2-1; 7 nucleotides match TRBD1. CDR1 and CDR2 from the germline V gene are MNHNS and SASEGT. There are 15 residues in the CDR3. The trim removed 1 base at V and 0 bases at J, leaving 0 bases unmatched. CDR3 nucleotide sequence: TGTGCCAGCAGTGAAGGGACAGGCTCCTACAATGAGCAGTTCTTC. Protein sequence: CASSEGTGSYNEQFF.

CDR3 sequence reads: CASSTGLAATGREQYF. The CDR3 DNA reads TGCGCCAGCAGCACCGGACTAGCAGCAACAGGTCGTGAGCAGTACTTC. The genes are TRBV5-1 and TRBJ2-7; 8 positions match TRBD2. J lost 7 bases, V lost 4 bases, and 16 bases had no gene match. Germline V lookup: CDR1 SGHRS, CDR2 YFSETQ. This CDR3 contains 16 residues.